This entry lists 16 T cell receptor beta chains sequenced from one sample in a study of radiation and T cells in renal cell carcinoma. Method: immunoSEQ multiplex PCR; TCRdb's copy keeps in-frame clones and lacks some. This sample has around 46,000 clones, with 65% to 90% found just once. Time point: baseline pretreatment blood. The treatment is: 15 Gy SBRT to primary tumor, nephrectomy 4 weeks later. This specimen consisted of blood, obtained from a patient whose treatment included radiotherapy and nephrectomy. These receptors were obtained from a woman aged 70-85 years with renal cell carcinoma.

DNA of the CDR3: TGTGCCAGCAGTGCGCTTCAAGCGGGAGCATGGTATTTT. Protein sequence: CASSALQAGAWYF. The chain employs TRBV6-5 and TRBJ2-3, with 8 bases that match TRBD2. Germline V gene lookup returns CDR1 MNHEY and CDR2 SVGAGI. V lost 5 bases, J lost 14 bases, and 12 bases stayed unmatched. The CDR3 runs to 13 residues.

The CDR3 DNA reads as TGTGCCAGCAGCCCGAGGGGGGGGGCCACCGGGGAGCTGTTTTTT. Translating gives CASSPRGGATGELFF. The chain uses TRBV9 and TRBJ2-2; possible D gene TRBD2, 7 bases. The CDR3 is made up of 15 amino acids. The germline gives CDR1 SGDLS, CDR2 YYNGEE. Trimming removed 4 bases at V and 4 bases at J, with 14 bases between.

CDR3 sequence reads: CASSPSGGTGGFDGYTF. CDR3 DNA: TGTGCCAGCTCACCATCTGGTGGGACAGGAGGGTTCGATGGCTACACCTTC. This rearrangement joins TRBV18 to TRBJ1-2, with 8 positions matching TRBD1. The length of the CDR3 is 17 residues. Germline CDR1 KGHSH, CDR2 LQKENI. J gave up 6 bases and V 2 bases, and 14 bases lay outside the gene matches.

The rearrangement links TRBV6-5 to TRBJ1-1; no clear D gene. Germline V gene lookup returns CDR1 MNHEY and CDR2 SVGAGI. Trimming pared 0 bases from V and 4 bases from J, leaving 12 bases between. CDR3 length: 15 amino acids. This CDR3 is CASSYSEGWGTEAFF. DNA for the CDR3: TGTGCCAGCAGTTACTCGGAGGGTTGGGGCACTGAAGCTTTCTTT.

This clone occurred once. The rearrangement joins TRBV7-6 to TRBJ1-3; possible D gene TRBD1, 6 bases. V was clipped by 4 bases and J by 0 bases, with 19 bases between them. This CDR3 comprises 18 residues. Germline V gene data show CDR1 as SGHVS and CDR2 as FNYEAQ. The CDR3 DNA is TGTGCCAGCAGCTCCCTCCGGGCGGGGGCGATCTCTGGAAACACCATATATTTT. It specifies CASSSLRAGAISGNTIYF.

V and J are TRBV7-8 and TRBJ2-1; TRBD1 is a possible D gene (6 bases). Trimming pared 1 base from V and 0 bases from J, leaving 16 bases between. CDR1 SGHVS and CDR2 FQNEAQ come from the germline V gene. The CDR3 totals 18 residues. This CDR3 is CASSLGVPHRVSYNEQFF. CDR3 nucleotides: TGTGCCAGCAGCTTAGGCGTACCTCACAGGGTCTCCTACAATGAGCAGTTCTTC.

The genes are TRBV5-1 and TRBJ2-3; 9 bases are shared with TRBD1. Germline-derived CDR1 and CDR2 are SGHRS and YFSETQ. J lost 4 bases, V lost 4 bases, and 13 bases had no gene match. CDR3 length: 17 residues. As DNA, the CDR3 is TGCGCCAGCAGCCGGAGCGGGACAGGGTCGGCTCCAGATACGCAGTATTTT. Its translation is CASSRSGTGSAPDTQYF.

The genes are TRBV13 and TRBJ2-3; 7 positions agree with TRBD2. Germline V gene data show CDR1 as PRHDT and CDR2 as FYEKMQ (reference sequence). The length of the CDR3 is 15 residues. V shed 2 bases, J shed 2 bases, and the junction held 4 bases outside the gene matches. CDR3 amino acids: CASSLLAENTDTQYF. In nucleotides, the CDR3 is TGTGCCAGCAGCTTACTAGCGGAGAACACAGATACGCAGTATTTT.

CDR3 sequence reads: CASSESPGTAGELFF. CDR3 nucleotides: TGCGCCAGCAGTGAGTCCCCAGGAACGGCCGGGGAGCTGTTTTTT. This sequence joins TRBV10-2 and TRBJ2-2; no firm D call. Germline CDR1 reads WSHSY; CDR2 reads SAAADI. V gave up 0 bases and J gave up 6 bases, with 11 bases separating them. The CDR3 is 15 amino acids.

Written as DNA, the CDR3 is TGCGCCAGCAGTGAGAGCTCGGGGCAAGAGACCCAGTACTTC. It encodes CASSESSGQETQYF. The chain combines TRBV5-1 with TRBJ2-5; D perhaps matches TRBD2 (5 bases). Germline V lookup: CDR1 SGHRS, CDR2 YFSETQ. This CDR3 contains 14 residues. The V end was cut by 5 bases, the J end by 2 bases, with 13 bases between. Full variable domain (missing parts from reference TRBV5-1 and TRBJ2-5): KAGVTQTPRYLIKTRGQQVTLSCSPISGHRSVSWYQQTPGQGLQFLFEYFSETQRNKGNFPGRFSGRQFSNSRSEMNVSTLELGDSALYLCASSESSGQETQYFGPGTRLLVL.

The V call is TRBV7-2, the J call TRBJ1-1, with D uncertain. V was clipped by 0 bases and J by 6 bases, with 8 bases between them. The CDR3 runs to 13 residues. CDR1 and CDR2 from the germline V gene are SGHTA and FQGNSA. The CDR3 loop reads CASSLAGDPEAFF. For the CDR3, the DNA is TGTGCCAGCAGCTTAGCGGGAGACCCTGAAGCTTTCTTT.

This clone was seen once. The genes are TRBV7-8 and TRBJ2-7; D gene uncertain. The CDR3 consists of 14 residues. Germline V CDR1 and CDR2: SGHVS, FQNEAQ. Deletions cut 5 bases from V and 4 bases from J, with 15 bases between. The CDR3 spells CASSPHDRGYEQYF. CDR3 DNA sequence: TGTGCCAGCAGCCCCCACGACCGAGGTTACGAGCAGTACTTC.

The chain combines TRBV7-8 with TRBJ1-5, with D unclear. Germline V gene sequence: CDR1 SGHVS, CDR2 FQNEAQ. This CDR3 contains 16 residues. Trimming took off 2 bases at V and 0 bases at J, with 11 bases between the two ends. CDR3 in DNA: TGTGCCAGCAGCTTAATGACGGTTTATAGCAATCAGCCCCAGCATTTT. Amino acids: CASSLMTVYSNQPQHF.

The chain employs TRBV5-1 and TRBJ2-1, with 8 bases fitting TRBD2. V was pared by 5 bases and J by 3 bases, with 10 bases of the junction left unmatched. CDR3 size: 16 residues. In germline, CDR1 is SGHRS, CDR2 YFSETQ. CDR3 sequence reads: CASSTGGLALYNEQFF. CDR3 nucleotides: TGCGCCAGCAGTACTGGTGGACTAGCTCTCTACAATGAGCAGTTCTTC.

The chain joins TRBV25-1 to TRBJ2-7; possible D gene TRBD1, 5 bases. V dropped 0 bases and J dropped 5 bases, with 14 bases sitting between them. The CDR3 contains 15 residues. Germline CDR1 is MGHDK and CDR2 is SYGVNS. CDR3 in amino acids: CASSEYGYKGDEQYF. The CDR3 nucleotides are TGTGCCAGCAGTGAATATGGATACAAAGGGGACGAGCAGTACTTC.

The chain joins TRBV6-5 to TRBJ2-7; TRBD2 agrees at 9 bases. Per the germline V gene, CDR1 is MNHEY and CDR2 is SVGAGI. Trimming removed 3 bases from V and 0 bases from J; junction bases left unmatched: 3. The CDR3 has 15 residues. CDR3 DNA: TGTGCCAGCAGTTATGATAGCGGGGGCTCCTACGAGCAGTACTTC. As protein: CASSYDSGGSYEQYF.